This T cell receptor beta chain was found in a study of shared clonotypes between healthy human individuals. Study-wide points: Of the naive CD4 clonotypes, around 5.2% were shared across a few donors.

Germline V gene sequence: CDR1 SGHRS, CDR2 YFSETQ. This CDR3 spans 16 amino acids. V was pared by 1 base and J by 6 bases, with 17 bases between. With regard to this clone: Its antigen is unknown.

The assay used deep level. As originally analysed: Junction-only sequences without quality scores were provided by ImmunoSEQ, so filtering was different. The repertoire was sequenced with immunoSEQ multiplex PCR; TCRdb's copy has only in-frame clones and lacks some. The V and J calls and the clone size are those of that table, but D and trimming were determined from the DNA. The data contain 180,000 or so clones, 85% to 95% of them seen just once; the ten biggest clones take up around 0.067%. Subsets obtained from CD4+ cells comprised CD45RA+ naive and CD45RA-negative memory cells. Input material: naive CD4+ T cells sorted from blood. Subset reported: CD45RA+ positively selected. The TCR sequence derives from a woman in her twenties or thirties in good health. The chain is built from TRBV5-1 and TRBJ2-1; D unclear. CDR3 amino acids: CASSLWNPAWGNEQFF. The CDR3 DNA reads TGCGCCAGCAGCTTGTGGAATCCAGCTTGGGGCAATGAGCAGTTCTTC.